This TCR beta chain was sequenced during a study of technical replicates of blood from a handful of donors (dated by TCRdb to the late 2010s). The method behind the library was the immunoSEQ multiplex PCR assay. TCRdb took over this immuneACCESS table, retaining in-frame rearrangements with V and J assigned. Such tables are incomplete; in checked studies, under half of the missing clones stem from an unresolved V gene, and the remainder is unexplained. Within this sample are about 83,000 clones, with around 94% of them counted one time only. Around 0.25% of the sample is held by the ten biggest clonotypes. Comments on this clone: What this receptor recognizes is not known. It has no much larger one-base neighbor in the sample; base qualities were not kept.

V is reduced by 0 bases and J by 1 base, leaving a spacing of 9 bases between them. The CDR3, cysteine through phenylalanine, is 15 amino acids long. The sequence is cut down to CDR3 DNA, 45 bases in frame from base 1. The germline V gene supplies CDR1 SGHTA and CDR2 FQGNSA. The sample consisted of T cells isolated from PBMCs. The sequence came from a human donor in good health. The rearranged chain carries TRBV7-2 and TRBJ1-1; the D gene cannot be resolved reliably. CDR3 loop: CASSLAGRPNTEAFF. The nucleotide sequence reads as follows: TGTGCCAGCAGCTTAGCTGGCAGGCCGAACACTGAAGCTTTCTTT.